This T cell receptor (beta chain) was captured by sequencing in a study of blood T cell repertoires in COVID-19. Across the study: Material from acute and convalescent COVID-19 was sourced from the United States, Italy and Spain. PBMCs, B-cell-depleted T cells, or T cells were the source of the cDNA or gDNA that made up the material.

This clone was detected once. Source study methods: Reference gene primers were amplified, and this amplification served to estimate nucleated cell counts. Assay used: immunoSEQ multiplex PCR; TCRdb lists only in-frame clones, some missing. For V, J and clone size, that table is used; D and trimming come from the DNA. The sample includes tens of thousands of clones, approximately 92% of them seen just once. The length of the CDR3 is 15 residues. Germline lookup yields CDR1 DFQATT and CDR2 SNEGSKA (reference sequence). Deletions cut 3 bases from V and 7 bases from J, with 19 bases between. The chain uses TRBV20-1 and TRBJ2-1; D possibly corresponds to TRBD2 (7 bases). The source material was peripheral blood. The TCR comes from a man aged 45 to 65 with active COVID-19. CDR3 coding DNA: TGCAGTGCTAGTTTTCCGCGGGGGCACTCTAATGAGCAGTTCTTC. It yields the protein CSASFPRGHSNEQFF.